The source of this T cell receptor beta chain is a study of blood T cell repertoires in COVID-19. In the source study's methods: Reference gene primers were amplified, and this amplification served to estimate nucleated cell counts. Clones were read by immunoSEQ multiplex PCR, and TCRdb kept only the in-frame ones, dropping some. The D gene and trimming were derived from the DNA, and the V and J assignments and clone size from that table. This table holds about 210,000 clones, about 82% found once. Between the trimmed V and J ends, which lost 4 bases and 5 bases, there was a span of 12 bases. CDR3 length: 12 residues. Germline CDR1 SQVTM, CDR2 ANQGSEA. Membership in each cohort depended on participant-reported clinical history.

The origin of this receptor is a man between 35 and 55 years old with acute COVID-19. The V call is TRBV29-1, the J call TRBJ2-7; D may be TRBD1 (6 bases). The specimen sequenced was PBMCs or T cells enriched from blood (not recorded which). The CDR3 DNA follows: TGCAGCGTTGTGACAGGTGGCGACGAGCAGTACTTC. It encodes CSVVTGGDEQYF.